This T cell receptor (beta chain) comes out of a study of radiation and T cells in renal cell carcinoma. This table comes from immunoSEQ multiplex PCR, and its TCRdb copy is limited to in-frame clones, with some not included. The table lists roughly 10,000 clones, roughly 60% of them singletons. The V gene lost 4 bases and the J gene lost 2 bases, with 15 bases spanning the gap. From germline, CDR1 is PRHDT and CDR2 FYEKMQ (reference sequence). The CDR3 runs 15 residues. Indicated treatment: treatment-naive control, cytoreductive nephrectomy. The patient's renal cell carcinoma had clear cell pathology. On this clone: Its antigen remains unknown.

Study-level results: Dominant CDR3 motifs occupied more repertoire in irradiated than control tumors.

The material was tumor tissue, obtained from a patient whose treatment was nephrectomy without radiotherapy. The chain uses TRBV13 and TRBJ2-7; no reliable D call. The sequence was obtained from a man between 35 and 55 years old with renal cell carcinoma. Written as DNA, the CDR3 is TGTGCCAGCAGCTCCGCCCACTTGAGAGCCTACGAGCAGTACTTC. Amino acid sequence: CASSSAHLRAYEQYF. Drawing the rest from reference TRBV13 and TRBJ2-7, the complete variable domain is AAGVIQSPRHLIKEKRETATLKCYPIPRHDTVYWYQQGPGQDPQFLISFYEKMQSDKGSIPDRFSAQQFSDYHSELNMSSLELGDSALYFCASSSAHLRAYEQYFGPGTRLTVT.